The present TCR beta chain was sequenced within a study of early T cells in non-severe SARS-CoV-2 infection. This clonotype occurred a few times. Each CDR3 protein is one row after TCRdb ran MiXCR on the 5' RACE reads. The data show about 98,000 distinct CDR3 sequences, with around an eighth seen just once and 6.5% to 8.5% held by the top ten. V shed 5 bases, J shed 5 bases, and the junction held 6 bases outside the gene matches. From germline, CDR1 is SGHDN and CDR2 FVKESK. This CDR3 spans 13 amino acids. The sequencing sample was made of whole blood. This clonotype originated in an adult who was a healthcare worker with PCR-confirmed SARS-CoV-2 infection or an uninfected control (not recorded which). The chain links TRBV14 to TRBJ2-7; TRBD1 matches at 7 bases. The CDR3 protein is CASSWTGWDEQYF. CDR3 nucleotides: TGTGCCAGCAGCTGGACAGGATGGGACGAGCAGTACTTC.